Below, 28 T cell receptor beta chains from the same sample are listed, as sequenced in a study of shared clonotypes between healthy human individuals. Sequenced by immunoSEQ multiplex PCR; TCRdb stores in-frame clones only, minus some. The sample shows 2 million to 2.5 million clones, more than 90% of them seen only once. Sample: naive CD4+ T cells sorted from blood. Subset specified: CD45RA+ positively selected. These receptor sequences come from a man in his late teens or twenties in good health.

This chain uses TRBV30 with TRBJ2-5; no reliable D call. Germline V gene sequence: CDR1 GTSNPN, CDR2 SVGIG (reference sequence). V was shortened by 1 base and J by 7 bases, with 13 bases between the two germline ends. The CDR3 length is 13 residues. The CDR3 DNA reads TGTGCCTGGAGTGAGGGCAGCCCCGGGACCCAGTACTTC. Protein sequence: CAWSEGSPGTQYF.

Regarding this clone: The sample has other DNA sequences that encode this CDR3 too. The chain is built from TRBV5-1 and TRBJ2-5; 9 nucleotides align to TRBD2. V shed 0 bases, J shed 3 bases, and the junction held 3 bases outside the gene matches. CDR1 and CDR2 (germline): SGHRS, YFSETQ. CDR3 length: 15 residues. The CDR3 DNA is TGCGCCAGCAGCTTGGTGGGACTAGCAAAAGAGACCCAGTACTTC. Amino acid sequence: CASSLVGLAKETQYF.

The rearrangement links TRBV12-1 to TRBJ2-4. TRBV12-1 counts as a pseudogene. This CDR3 is 10 amino acids long. The CDR3 coding sequence is TGTACGGGGGCGGAGAACATTCAGTACTTC. Protein product: CTGAENIQYF.

The chain joins TRBV5-4 to TRBJ1-6; TRBD1 matches 10 bases. Germline V lookup: CDR1 SGHNT, CDR2 YYREEE (reference sequence). The CDR3 length is 14 residues. With 4 bases clipped from V and 8 bases from J, the junction kept 3 bases outside the gene matches. CDR3 coding DNA: TGTGCCAGCAGCGTAGGACAGGGGGATTCACCCCTCCACTTT. It encodes CASSVGQGDSPLHF. The full variable domain, its missing parts supplied by reference TRBV5-4 and TRBJ1-6, is ETGVTQSPTHLIKTRGQQVTLRCSSQSGHNTVSWYQQALGQGPQFIFQYYREEENGRGNFPPRFSGLQFPNYSSELNVNALELDDSALYLCASSVGQGDSPLHFGNGTRLTVT.

The gene calls are TRBV5-6 and TRBJ1-1; a weak D match, TRBD1 (6 bases). Trimming stripped 3 bases from V and 10 bases from J, with 16 bases between. The CDR3 loop spans 13 amino acids. From germline, CDR1 is SGHDT and CDR2 YYEEEE. CDR3 nucleotide sequence: TGTGCCAGCAGCTCGGACAGTCCCAACGGAGCTTTCTTT. It specifies CASSSDSPNGAFF.

This chain links TRBV7-9 with TRBJ1-1, with D uncertain. The germline gives CDR1 SEHNR, CDR2 FQNEAQ (reference sequence). The CDR3 loop spans 14 amino acids. Trimming cost V 5 bases and J 4 bases, with 14 bases left between them. DNA for the CDR3: TGTGCCAGCAGCGGGTATGGGGTGGGCACTGAAGCTTTCTTT. The encoded protein is CASSGYGVGTEAFF.

V and J are TRBV6-5 and TRBJ2-7, with 9 nucleotides matching TRBD1. Germline V gene lookup returns CDR1 MNHEY and CDR2 SVGAGI. V was pared by 6 bases and J by 3 bases, with 6 bases of the junction left unmatched. The CDR3 runs to 14 residues. CDR3 residues: CASRPPGQGYEQYF. The CDR3 DNA reads TGTGCCAGCAGGCCACCGGGACAGGGCTACGAGCAGTACTTC.

The chain recombines TRBV27 with TRBJ2-7; weak D call: TRBD1 (5 bases). V was shortened by 5 bases and J by 4 bases, with 21 bases between the two germline ends. This CDR3 is built from 16 residues. Germline lookup yields CDR1 MNHEY and CDR2 SMNVEV (reference sequence). The CDR3, as DNA: TGTGCCAGCAGTCCGACAGAGTGGCGAGCTAGGTACGAGCAGTACTTC. The encoded protein is CASSPTEWRARYEQYF.

Only one count was recorded for this clone. V and J are TRBV10-3 and TRBJ2-2; the D is unclear. CDR1 is ENHRY, CDR2 SYGVKD, per germline. The CDR3 loop spans 14 amino acids. Trimming took 3 bases from V and 0 from J, leaving 5 bases between them. Here the CDR3 DNA reads TGTGCCATCAGTGACAGGACGAACACCGGGGAGCTGTTTTTT. Protein sequence: CAISDRTNTGELFF.

The genes are TRBV6-5 and TRBJ2-3; a possible D gene is TRBD2 (5 bases). Trimming took off 6 bases at V and 0 bases at J, with 13 bases between the two ends. Germline V gene sequence: CDR1 MNHEY, CDR2 SVGAGI. The length of the CDR3 is 15 residues. The chain's CDR3 is CASSRSGVSTDTQYF. DNA of the CDR3: TGTGCCAGCAGCCGAAGCGGAGTTAGCACAGATACGCAGTATTTT.

The genes are TRBV10-1 and TRBJ2-1; 7 bases align to TRBD2. The length of the CDR3 is 15 residues. Per the germline V gene, CDR1 is WNHNN and CDR2 is SYGVQD (reference sequence). Germline trimming cut 3 bases from V and 5 bases from J; bases unmatched to any gene: 7. The CDR3 is CASSDGMAGDNEQFF. The CDR3 coding sequence is TGCGCCAGCAGTGATGGGATGGCGGGAGACAATGAGCAGTTCTTC.

This sequence joins TRBV25-1 and TRBJ2-5, with 10 nucleotides matching TRBD2. The germline V gene has CDR1 MGHDK and CDR2 SYGVNS. V shed 2 bases, J shed 3 bases, and the junction held 3 bases outside the gene matches. The CDR3 covers 15 residues. CDR3 residues: CASSEGGLAKETQYF. The DNA of the CDR3 is TGTGCCAGCAGTGAAGGGGGACTAGCGAAAGAGACCCAGTACTTC.

The chain carries TRBV5-6 and TRBJ1-3; the D gene is possibly TRBD1 (6 bases). Germline CDR1 is SGHDT and CDR2 is YYEEEE. V was trimmed by 6 bases and J by 4 bases, leaving 17 bases between them. CDR3 length: 15 amino acids. CDR3 nucleotide sequence: TGTGCCAGCACGCCAACGTCGGGGGCGGGAAACACCATATATTTT. Translation gives CASTPTSGAGNTIYF.

The chain has TRBV10-3 and TRBJ2-5; TRBD1 aligns across 8 bases. CDR3 length equals 15 residues. The trim removed 4 bases at V and 4 bases at J, leaving 8 bases unmatched. Germline lookup yields CDR1 ENHRY and CDR2 SYGVKD. The CDR3 spells CAISAGAGGRETQYF. The CDR3 DNA sequence: TGTGCCATCAGTGCCGGGGCAGGGGGCCGAGAGACCCAGTACTTC.

Comments on this clone: Additional DNA sequences in this sample encode the identical CDR3. The genes are TRBV30 and TRBJ2-5; the D gene is possibly TRBD1 (5 bases). This CDR3 has 12 amino acids. Germline CDR1 is GTSNPN and CDR2 is SVGIG (reference sequence). Trimming shortened V by 1 base and J by 5 bases, and 8 bases separated the two germline ends. The CDR3 protein is CAWSAGSETQYF. CDR3 nucleotides: TGTGCCTGGAGTGCAGGGTCGGAGACCCAGTACTTC. Drawing the rest from reference TRBV30 and TRBJ2-5, the complete variable domain is SQTIHQWPATLVQPVGSPLSLECTVEGTSNPNLYWYRQAAGRGLQLLFYSVGIGQISSEVPQNLSASRPQDRQFILSSKKLLLSDSGFYLCAWSAGSETQYFGPGTRLLVL.

The genes are TRBV19 and TRBJ1-5, with 8 bases matching TRBD1. With V trimmed by 6 bases and J by 4 bases, 8 bases remained unmatched. The CDR3 is made up of 15 amino acids. Looked up from germline, CDR1 is LNHDA and CDR2 is SQIVND (reference sequence). CDR3 in amino acids: CASSGQGVKNQPQHF. As DNA, the CDR3 is TGTGCCAGTAGCGGACAGGGAGTAAAAAATCAGCCCCAGCATTTT.

V usage is TRBV5-6 and J usage is TRBJ1-6; possibly TRBD1 for D (5 bases). The germline V gene encodes CDR1 SGHDT and CDR2 YYEEEE. V lost 4 bases and J 7 bases, leaving 9 bases between the germline ends. CDR3 length equals 13 residues. Written as DNA, the CDR3 is TGTGCCAGCAGCGGACAAGAGAATTCACCCCTCCACTTT. It codes for CASSGQENSPLHF.

This chain's CDR3 is CASSLGPTQSWDIQYF. The CDR3, as DNA: TGTGCCAGCAGCCTTGGACCAACACAAAGCTGGGACATTCAGTACTTC. This chain connects TRBV4-2 to TRBJ2-4; D call uncertain. Trimming left V 4 bases short and J 8 bases short, with 21 bases between. Germline CDR1 and CDR2: LGHNA and YNFKEQ. There are 16 residues in the CDR3.

The CDR3: CASSWSGGKTGELFF. CDR3 sequence (DNA): TGTGCCAGCAGTTGGTCAGGGGGAAAGACCGGGGAGCTGTTTTTT. This chain links TRBV6-6 with TRBJ2-2; 7 bases map to TRBD1. CDR3 length: 15 residues. Germline V gene data show CDR1 as MNHNY and CDR2 as SVGAGI (reference sequence). V was clipped by 4 bases and J by 5 bases; unmatched bases: 7.

About this clone: Other DNA sequences in the same sample also yield this CDR3. V and J are TRBV6-6 and TRBJ2-1; 7 nucleotides line up with TRBD2. Trimming removed 0 bases from V and 0 bases from J; junction bases left unmatched: 2. Germline CDR1 and CDR2: MNHNY and SVGAGI (reference sequence). CDR3 length: 16 amino acids. In DNA, the CDR3 is TGTGCCAGCAGTTACTCAGCGGGAAGCTCCTACAATGAGCAGTTCTTC. Protein: CASSYSAGSSYNEQFF.

J is TRBJ2-5 and V is TRBV7-2, with a tentative D call TRBD2 (5 bases). In germline, CDR1 is SGHTA, CDR2 FQGNSA. V was cut by 5 bases and J by 1 base, with 11 bases left in between. This CDR3 contains 14 residues. The chain's CDR3 is CASSLNGIQETQYF. The DNA of the CDR3 is TGTGCCAGCAGCCTAAACGGGATCCAAGAGACCCAGTACTTC. Variable domain in full (rest from reference TRBV7-2 and TRBJ2-5): GAGVSQSPSNKVTEKGKDVELRCDPISGHTALYWYRQSLGQGLEFLIYFQGNSAPDKSGLPSDRFSAERTGGSVSTLTIQRTQQEDSAVYLCASSLNGIQETQYFGPGTRLLVL.

The chain has TRBV10-3 and TRBJ1-1; D is ambiguous. Trimming stripped 4 bases from V and 5 bases from J, with 11 bases between. CDR1 and CDR2 (germline): ENHRY, SYGVKD. This CDR3 has 13 residues. The CDR3 loop is CAISASELTEAFF. Written as DNA, the CDR3 is TGTGCCATCAGTGCCTCGGAGTTAACTGAAGCTTTCTTT.

The chain has TRBV28 and TRBJ2-7; D possibly uses TRBD1 or TRBD2 (5 bases each). The germline V gene has CDR1 MDHEN and CDR2 SYDVKM. The ends were cut back, 2 bases at V and 9 bases at J, with 11 bases in the middle. CDR3 size: 12 residues. The CDR3 spells CASSLPRGVQYF. CDR3 nucleotide sequence: TGTGCCAGCAGTTTACCTCGGGGCGTGCAGTACTTC.

Concerning this clone: This sample also contains other DNA sequences that code for the same CDR3. This sequence joins TRBV28 and TRBJ1-1; D is unresolved. CDR1 is MDHEN and CDR2 is SYDVKM in the germline V gene. V was trimmed by 2 bases and J by 1 base, leaving 11 bases between them. The CDR3 consists of 15 residues. The CDR3 loop is CASSLGARRNTEAFF. As DNA, the CDR3 is TGTGCCAGCAGTTTAGGAGCCAGGAGGAACACTGAAGCTTTCTTT.

This chain joins TRBV11-3 and TRBJ2-3; 9 bases align to TRBD1. Per germline, CDR1 SGHNT and CDR2 YENEEA. The V gene end was trimmed by 5 bases and the J gene end by 1 base; junction bases not matched to a gene: 4. This CDR3 spans 15 amino acids. The CDR3 nucleotides read TGTGCCAGCAGCGACCGGACAGGGGGCACAGATACGCAGTATTTT. Encoded protein: CASSDRTGGTDTQYF.

CDR3 in DNA: TGTGCCAGCAGCCTCCCAGGGGCTCCCGGGGCCAACGTCCTGACTTTC. Protein sequence: CASSLPGAPGANVLTF. The chain recombines TRBV5-4 with TRBJ2-6; possibly TRBD1 for D (6 bases). The V gene lost 4 bases and the J gene lost 4 bases, with 15 bases spanning the gap. The germline V gene has CDR1 SGHNT and CDR2 YYREEE (reference sequence). The CDR3 spans 16 residues.

The J gene is TRBJ1-1, the V gene TRBV6-1; 10 bases line up with TRBD1. Germline values: CDR1 MNHNS, CDR2 SASEGT. The CDR3 loop spans 13 amino acids. V shed 7 bases and J 5 bases; nucleotides not matched to a gene: 4. CDR3 protein: CASMGQGRTEAFF. In DNA form, the CDR3 reads TGTGCCAGCATGGGACAGGGGCGGACTGAAGCTTTCTTT.

The rearrangement links TRBV6-1 to TRBJ1-6, with TRBD1 identical over 9 bases. The CDR3 runs 15 residues. Germline V gene lookup returns CDR1 MNHNS and CDR2 SASEGT. Trimming removed 8 bases from V and 7 bases from J; junction bases left unmatched: 9. CDR3 DNA sequence: TGTGCCAGCCTGAAACCGGGACAGGGCAATTCACCCCTCCACTTT. Amino acid sequence: CASLKPGQGNSPLHF.